The 21 T cell receptor beta chains in this list originate from one sample, sequenced in a study of cytomegalovirus exposure and HLA in healthy donors. The study ran its PCR with 60 Vbeta and 13 Jbeta primers. Profiling relied on immunoSEQ multiplex PCR, and the TCRdb table lists in-frame clones only, not all of them. This table has around 190,000 clones, 65% to 90% appearing once. The sample was PBMCs. These receptors originate from a woman aged 25 to 45 in good health and CMV-seronegative.

About this clone itself: Other DNA sequences within the sample encode an identical CDR3. V usage is TRBV5-1 and J usage is TRBJ1-1; 8 bases are a match to TRBD1. The CDR3 is 14 residues long. The germline V gene encodes CDR1 SGHRS and CDR2 YFSETQ. V lost 4 bases to trimming and J lost 5 bases; unmatched junction nucleotides: 7. The CDR3 nucleotides are TGCGCCAGCAGCCTGGATACAGGGGGAACTGAAGCTTTCTTT. This gives the protein CASSLDTGGTEAFF.

V and J are TRBV6-6 and TRBJ2-7; D might be TRBD1 (6 bases). Germline CDR1 is MNHNY and CDR2 is SVGAGI (reference sequence). The CDR3 is made up of 14 amino acids. Trimming took off 2 bases at V and 3 bases at J, with 11 bases between the two ends. The chain's CDR3 is CASSYPEQGYEQYF. Here the CDR3 DNA reads TGTGCCAGCAGTTACCCGGAACAGGGCTACGAGCAGTACTTC.

The gene calls are TRBV29-1 and TRBJ2-2, with 7 bases aligning to TRBD1. Germline V lookup: CDR1 SQVTM, CDR2 ANQGSEA. The CDR3 totals 13 residues. V trimming: 7 bases; J trimming: 6 bases; junction bases outside the gene matches: 8. The CDR3 reads CSATPTGAGELFF. The DNA for the CDR3 is TGCAGCGCTACGCCAACAGGGGCCGGGGAGCTGTTTTTT.

The rearrangement joins TRBV11-3 to TRBJ2-7; the D gene is possibly TRBD1 (5 bases). The V end was cut by 1 base, the J end by 2 bases, with 9 bases between. Per germline, CDR1 SGHNT and CDR2 YENEEA. The CDR3 contains 14 residues. In DNA, the CDR3 is TGTGCCAGCAGCTTAGGGGGCCCGCCCTACGAGCAGTACTTC. It translates to CASSLGGPPYEQYF.

V usage is TRBV5-4 and J usage is TRBJ2-7; maybe TRBD1 (6 bases). The V end lost 0 bases, the J end lost 1 base, and 11 bases lay between the germline ends. Germline CDR1 reads SGHNT; CDR2 reads YYREEE (reference sequence). This CDR3 has 15 residues. DNA for the CDR3: TGTGCCAGCAGCTTGGGGGGGACATTATCCTACGAGCAGTACTTC. Residues: CASSLGGTLSYEQYF.

This clone showed up just once. The chain couples TRBV5-1 to TRBJ2-5, with TRBD2 matching over 9 bases. The junction had 3 bases not matched to a gene; V was cut back by 3 bases and J by 3 bases. The V gene's germline CDR1 is SGHRS and CDR2 YFSETQ. This CDR3 contains 14 residues. The DNA of the CDR3 is TGCGCCAGCAGCTCGGGACTAGCAGAAGAGACCCAGTACTTC. Its translation is CASSSGLAEETQYF.

The CDR3 nucleotides read TGTGCCACCAGCGACCGGGACACCTTCACCTTC. Translation gives CATSDRDTFTF. This rearrangement joins TRBV15 to TRBJ1-2; D might be TRBD1 (6 bases). Germline V lookup: CDR1 LNHNV, CDR2 YYDKDF (reference sequence). V was pared by 5 bases and J by 13 bases, with 14 bases between. The CDR3 loop spans 11 amino acids.

The chain is built from TRBV10-3 and TRBJ2-7; TRBD1 might be the D (6 bases). The germline V gene encodes CDR1 ENHRY and CDR2 SYGVKD. The CDR3 runs to 13 residues. Deletions cut 10 bases from V and 1 base from J, with 14 bases between. CDR3 nucleotide sequence: TGTGCCACCGTGGGGGCAGGGTCCTACGAGCAGTACTTC. Its translation is CATVGAGSYEQYF.

The chain joins TRBV6-1 to TRBJ2-5, with 7 positions matching TRBD2. The CDR3 is 17 residues long. Per germline, CDR1 MNHNS and CDR2 SASEGT. The trim removed 4 bases at V and 5 bases at J, leaving 16 bases unmatched. The CDR3, as DNA: TGTGCCAGCAGTGGAGGAACCACGGGCGGGAGAGGCGAGACCCAGTACTTC. This codes for CASSGGTTGGRGETQYF.

J is TRBJ1-5 and V is TRBV19; possible D gene TRBD1, 6 bases. Trimming took off 7 bases at V and 5 bases at J, with 21 bases between the two ends. CDR1 is LNHDA, CDR2 SQIVND, per germline (reference sequence). The CDR3 consists of 16 residues. The CDR3 coding sequence is TGTGCCAGTAACACAAGGGGGGGGGTCCCCTATCAGCCCCAGCATTTT. Its translation: CASNTRGGVPYQPQHF.

The chain is built from TRBV7-3 and TRBJ2-3; 8 positions match TRBD2. J gave up 3 bases and V 5 bases, and 4 bases lay outside the gene matches. The CDR3 sequence is 14 residues long. The V gene's germline CDR1 is SGHTA and CDR2 FQGTGA. CDR3 nucleotides: TGTGCCAGCAGCCGAAGCGGGAGTACAGATACGCAGTATTTT. This gives the protein CASSRSGSTDTQYF.

V gene TRBV28 combines with J gene TRBJ1-2, with D perhaps TRBD1 (6 bases). Trimming removed 6 bases at V and 5 bases at J, with 10 bases between. This CDR3 has 12 amino acids. The V gene's germline CDR1 is MDHEN and CDR2 SYDVKM. CDR3 sequence: CASSQGRYGYTF. CDR3 nucleotide sequence: TGTGCCAGCAGCCAGGGGCGGTATGGCTACACCTTC.

This chain uses TRBV6-1 with TRBJ1-1; D call uncertain. CDR1 and CDR2 (germline): MNHNS, SASEGT. The V end was cut by 1 base, the J end by 3 bases, with 9 bases between. This CDR3 contains 14 residues. The CDR3 spells CASSEGAGYTEAFF. As DNA, the CDR3 is TGTGCCAGCAGTGAAGGGGCGGGGTACACTGAAGCTTTCTTT.

The chain joins TRBV10-2 to TRBJ2-2; the D gene is possibly TRBD1 (5 bases). Germline CDR1 reads WSHSY; CDR2 reads SAAADI. With 3 bases removed from V and 6 bases from J, the gap between germline ends came to 8 bases. The CDR3 spans 13 residues. This CDR3 reads CASSDSRAGELFF. The CDR3, as DNA: TGCGCCAGCAGTGATTCCAGGGCCGGGGAGCTGTTTTTT.

The gene calls are TRBV18 and TRBJ2-5, with unresolved D. Germline CDR1 KGHSH, CDR2 LQKENI. There are 14 residues in the CDR3. V lost 3 bases to trimming and J lost 6 bases, with 14 bases between them. The CDR3 is CASSPGTMMQTQYF. DNA for the CDR3: TGTGCCAGCTCACCTGGTACTATGATGCAGACCCAGTACTTC.

This chain connects TRBV11-2 to TRBJ2-7; 7 bases agree with TRBD2. The trim removed 5 bases at V and 0 bases at J, leaving 16 bases unmatched. CDR3 length: 18 amino acids. Germline CDR1 reads SGHAT; CDR2 reads FQNNGV. The CDR3 DNA reads as TGTGCCAGCAGCCCGGTGAGTAGGGAGCGGGGAAGCTCCTACGAGCAGTACTTC. The encoded protein is CASSPVSRERGSSYEQYF.

The chain is built from TRBV5-1 and TRBJ2-2; TRBD2 is a possible D gene (6 bases). Trimming stripped 3 bases from V and 6 bases from J, with 15 bases between. The CDR3 has 15 residues. Per the germline V gene, CDR1 is SGHRS and CDR2 is YFSETQ. This CDR3 reads CASSWTPGEAGELFF. For the CDR3, the DNA is TGCGCCAGCAGCTGGACTCCGGGGGAGGCCGGGGAGCTGTTTTTT.

On this clone: One end of the junction does not line up with germline, which may come from a read error. The chain joins TRBV6-6 to TRBJ2-7, with D maybe TRBD1 (5 bases). Germline-derived CDR1 and CDR2 are MNHNY and SVGAGI (reference sequence). The CDR3 spans 13 residues. Here the CDR3 reads CAISQDNSYEQYF. The DNA of the CDR3 is TGTGCCATCAGTCAGGACAATTCCTACGAGCAGTACTTC.

The rearrangement uses TRBV7-8 and TRBJ2-7; D possibly corresponds to TRBD2 (6 bases). Looked up from germline, CDR1 is SGHVS and CDR2 is FQNEAQ. The length of the CDR3 is 14 residues. Deletions cut 2 bases from V and 4 bases from J, with 12 bases between. CDR3 in DNA: TGTGCCAGCAGCTTATTGCGGGGCCAGTACGAGCAGTACTTC. It codes for CASSLLRGQYEQYF.

This clone was detected only a few times. V and J are TRBV4-1 and TRBJ2-5; possible D gene TRBD1, 5 bases. Per germline, CDR1 MGHRA and CDR2 YSYEKL. This CDR3 is built from 16 residues. Between the trimmed V and J ends, which lost 0 bases and 5 bases, there was a span of 16 bases. CDR3 region: CASSQDLGRVGETQYF. The CDR3 DNA follows: TGCGCCAGCAGCCAAGACTTGGGCAGGGTGGGGGAGACCCAGTACTTC.

This chain uses TRBV7-6 with TRBJ2-7; perhaps TRBD1 as D (6 bases). Germline CDR1 is SGHVS and CDR2 is FNYEAQ. The CDR3 is 14 residues long. V was cut by 4 bases and J by 3 bases, with 13 bases left in between. CDR3 region: CASSSRNRDYEQYF. The CDR3 DNA reads TGTGCCAGCAGCTCCCGGAACAGGGACTACGAGCAGTACTTC.